Listed below are T cell receptor beta chains from one sample, sequenced in a study of cytomegalovirus exposure and HLA in healthy donors. Generated by immunoSEQ multiplex PCR, the TCRdb table keeps only in-frame clones and is missing some. The profile shows roughly 150,000 clones, about 80% of them singletons. Specimen: PBMCs. Source of these receptors: a woman aged 35 to 49 in good health and CMV-seronegative. Each CDR3 is given with its conserved first and last residue. D genes are given only for firm matches. Rows may omit the clone size; those that give it use once, few, many or a size class.

>TRBD1|TRBV7-2|NA|TRBJ2-1
TGTGCCAGCAGCTTAAGGGGGCGTCCACCTTACAATGAGCAGTTCTTC
CASSLRGRPPYNEQFF
>TRBD2|TRBV5-1|NA|TRBJ2-1
TGCGCCAGCAGCTTGGAGACTAGCGAGTACAATGAGCAGTTCTTC
CASSLETSEYNEQFF
>NA|TRBV5-1|NA|TRBJ2-5
TGCGCCAGCAGCCCCTCCGTGGGGAGAAGTCAAGAGACCCAGTACTTC
CASSPSVGRSQETQYF
>NA|TRBV5-6|NA|TRBJ2-2
TGTGCCAGCAGGCCTACCGGGGGGAACACCGGGGAGCTGTTTTTT
CASRPTGGNTGELFF
>TRBD2|TRBV4-3|NA|TRBJ2-2
TGCGCCAGCAGCCAAGGGTCTCTAGCGGGATTTGACGGGGAGCTGTTTTTT
CASSQGSLAGFDGELFF
>NA|TRBV2|NA|TRBJ1-2
TGTGCCAGCCCGGGAGGCTCTGGCTACACCTTC
CASPGGSGYTF
>NA|TRBV6-1|few|TRBJ2-7
TGTGCCAGCAGTTATTCAGAAAACTACGAGCAGTACTTC
CASSYSENYEQYF
>NA|TRBV27|NA|TRBJ1-1
TGTGCCAGCAGTTTACAACAGTCAGCGAACACTGAAGCTTTCTTT
CASSLQQSANTEAFF
>TRBD1|TRBV7-6|NA|TRBJ2-3
TGTGCCAGCAGCAGAGGGACAGGGACCACAGATACGCAGTATTTT
CASSRGTGTTDTQYF
>TRBD1|TRBV4-2|NA|TRBJ2-1
TGTGCCAGCAGCCAAGTCAGGACAGGGGCCAATGAGCAGTTCTTC
CASSQVRTGANEQFF
>NA|TRBV21-1|NA|TRBJ1-1
TGTGCCAGCAGCAATCTAATGAACACTGAAGCTTTCTTT
CASSNLMNTEAFF
>NA|TRBV5-6|NA|TRBJ1-2
TGTGCCAGCAGCTTGGGACGGGGACAAGGGTCGGGCTACACCTTC
CASSLGRGQGSGYTF
>NA|TRBV29-1|NA|TRBJ2-1
TGCAGCGTCCCCATAGATGAGCAGTTCTTC
CSVPIDEQFF
>TRBD2|TRBV7-2|NA|TRBJ2-7
TGTGCCAGCAGCTTAGCTAGCGGGCCATACGAGCAGTACTTC
CASSLASGPYEQYF
>TRBD2|TRBV6-1|NA|TRBJ2-4
TGTGCCAGCAGTTTAGCGGGGGGGCGGGGGAACATTCAGTACTTC
CASSLAGGRGNIQYF
>NA|TRBV11-3|NA|TRBJ1-2
TGTGCCAGCAGCTTGAGTAGAACGTACGGCTACACCTTC
CASSLSRTYGYTF
>NA|TRBV7-2|NA|TRBJ1-5
TGTGCCAGCAGCTTAGAGGATGAGGCGAATCAGCCCCAGCATTTT
CASSLEDEANQPQHF
>NA|TRBV7-6|once|TRBJ1-1
TGTGCCGGCAGCTTAGCGGGACATAGGACGGTTGGGAATCCTGAAGCTTTCTTT
CAGSLAGHRTVGNPEAFF
>NA|TRBV2|NA|TRBJ2-3
TGTGCCAGCAGTGGGCAAAATACGCAGTATTTT
CASSGQNTQYF
>NA|TRBV7-8|once|TRBJ2-2
TGTGCCAGCAGCTCCCCCCCCCAGGGGGGAGGCGGGGAGCTGTTTTTT
CASSSPPQGGGGELFF
>TRBD1|TRBV29-1|once|TRBJ2-7
TGCAGCGTTTCTAAGACAGGGAGATCCTACGAGCAGTACTTC
CSVSKTGRSYEQYF
>TRBD1|TRBV6-4|NA|TRBJ1-2
TGTGCCAGCAGTGCCCAGGGGGGAACTAACTATGGCTACACCTTC
CASSAQGGTNYGYTF
>NA|TRBV7-9|NA|TRBJ2-2
TGTTCCAGCAGCTCCCTGACAGCCACCGGGGAGCTGTTTTTT
CSSSSLTATGELFF
>TRBD1|TRBV19|NA|TRBJ2-2
TGTGCCAGTCAAACAGGGGCCGCGAACACCGGGGAGCTGTTTTTT
CASQTGAANTGELFF
>NA|TRBV18|NA|TRBJ2-2
TGTGCCAGCTCACCTCGCGGAAACGGGGAGCTGTTTTTT
CASSPRGNGELFF
>NA|TRBV6-1|NA|TRBJ2-6
TGTGCCAGCAGTGAAGTTCCTGGGGCCAACGGCCTGACTTTC
CASSEVPGANGLTF
>NA|TRBV2|once|TRBJ2-7
TGTGCCAGCAAGGCCTTGGGAACCGGGACAAGGGTCACCTACGAGCAGTACTTC
CASKALGTGTRVTYEQYF
>TRBD1|TRBV9|NA|TRBJ1-1
TGTGCCAGCAGCGCACTGACAGGGATGAACACTGAAGCTTTCTTT
CASSALTGMNTEAFF